The 22 T cell receptor beta chains listed next were all sequenced from one sample in a study of Ad26.COV2.S vaccination and SARS-CoV-2 variants. Treatment in this sample: roughly 20 received Ad26.COV2.S at low or high dose, single or two shots; about 5 received placebo; per-sample allocation not given. It was on day 63 after the first vaccine or placebo injection that samples were taken. Repertoires were generated with immunoSEQ multiplex PCR, while TCRdb's copy carries only in-frame clones and drops some. The sample has 380,000 or so clones; 86% are singletons. The input for sequencing was peripheral blood, taken in a trial of Ad26.COV2.S vaccine versus placebo. The receptors were gathered from a person aged 18-60 years who received the Ad26.COV2.S COVID-19 vaccine or a placebo.

The chain is built from TRBV16 and TRBJ2-1, with TRBD2 identical over 11 bases. J lost 7 bases, V lost 4 bases, and 6 bases had no gene match. The CDR3 is 15 amino acids. The germline CDR1 and CDR2 sequences are KGHSY and FQNENV. The CDR3: CASSPLAGGENEQFF. DNA of the CDR3: TGTGCCAGCAGCCCTCTAGCGGGAGGCGAAAATGAGCAGTTCTTC. The variable domain in full, with the rest retrieved from reference TRBV16 and TRBJ2-1, is GEEVAQTPKHLVRGEGQKAKLYCAPIKGHSYVFWYQQVLKNEFKFLISFQNENVFDETGMPKERFSAKCLPNSPCSLEIQATKLEDSAVYFCASSPLAGGENEQFFGPGTRLTVL.

CDR3 sequence (DNA): TGTGCCAGCAGTGAGGACCTAAGCTCCTACAATGAGCAGTTCTTC. Translated, it gives CASSEDLSSYNEQFF. This chain uses TRBV28 with TRBJ2-1; D gene unclear. This CDR3 contains 15 residues. Germline V CDR1 and CDR2: MDHEN, SYDVKM. Trimming stripped 5 bases from V and 0 bases from J, with 11 bases between.

The rearrangement uses TRBV5-6 and TRBJ2-2; 7 bases align to TRBD2. The CDR3 totals 17 residues. The germline CDR1 and CDR2 sequences are SGHDT and YYEEEE. J was trimmed by 5 bases and V by 0 bases; bases with no gene match: 10. This chain's CDR3 is CASSLGPGGGLTGELFF. In DNA form, the CDR3 reads TGTGCCAGCAGCTTGGGGCCCGGGGGAGGGCTGACCGGGGAGCTGTTTTTT.

The chain is built from TRBV24-1 and TRBJ1-4, with TRBD1 matching over 8 bases. Germline V gives CDR1 KGHDR, CDR2 SFDVKD. J gave up 8 bases and V 4 bases, and 2 bases lay outside the gene matches. The CDR3 sequence is 13 residues long. The CDR3 spells CATSERTGEKLFF. CDR3 DNA: TGTGCCACCAGTGAGAGGACAGGGGAAAAACTGTTTTTT.

The J gene is TRBJ2-3, the V gene TRBV24-1; 10 bases are a match to TRBD2. Germline CDR1 and CDR2: KGHDR and SFDVKD. This CDR3 has 18 residues. With V trimmed by 8 bases and J by 4 bases, 17 bases remained unmatched. The DNA for the CDR3 is TGTGCCACCATGACCCCGGGACTAGCGAGTGGTATTGCAGATACGCAGTATTTT. It is translated as CATMTPGLASGIADTQYF.

This clone came up a few times. The V and J genes are TRBV18 and TRBJ2-5; TRBD1 aligns across 9 bases. This CDR3 has 16 residues. V was clipped by 3 bases and J by 10 bases; unmatched bases: 15. Germline V gene data show CDR1 as KGHSH and CDR2 as LQKENI. CDR3 amino acids: CASSPWNDRGVSSQYF. As DNA, the CDR3 is TGTGCCAGCTCACCCTGGAACGACAGGGGGGTTTCGAGCCAGTACTTC.

This rearrangement joins TRBV13 to TRBJ1-5; TRBD1 aligns across 7 bases. Trimming took 0 bases from V and 3 from J; bases not matched to a gene: 2. Germline assignment: CDR1 PRHDT and CDR2 FYEKMQ (reference sequence). The CDR3 has 15 residues. The CDR3 DNA reads as TGTGCCAGCAGCTTAGGTGGGACAGACAATCAGCCCCAGCATTTT. Protein sequence: CASSLGGTDNQPQHF.

The chain uses TRBV4-2 and TRBJ2-5; unclear D gene. Germline V gene lookup returns CDR1 LGHNA and CDR2 YNFKEQ. The V end was cut by 0 bases, the J end by 4 bases, with 12 bases between. CDR3 size: 15 residues. The CDR3 sequence is CASSQDFQAGETQYF. As DNA, the CDR3 is TGTGCCAGCAGCCAAGATTTCCAAGCTGGAGAGACCCAGTACTTC.

The rearrangement uses TRBV19 and TRBJ2-1; 9 bases fit TRBD2. The CDR3 has 13 residues. Germline V gene data show CDR1 as LNHDA and CDR2 as SQIVND (reference sequence). V dropped 4 bases and J dropped 13; count of bases not matched to a gene: 8. CDR3 sequence (DNA): TGTGCCAGTAGTAAACCGGGACTAGCACAACAGTTCTTC. It yields the protein CASSKPGLAQQFF.

V is TRBV5-3 and J is TRBJ2-6; 14 nucleotides match TRBD2. TRBV5-3 is an ORF, and what it does is uncertain. V trimming: 4 bases; J trimming: 0 bases; junction bases outside the gene matches: 3. There are 18 residues in the CDR3. Written as DNA, the CDR3 is TGTGCCAGAAGCGGGACTAGCGGGGGAGACTCTGGGGCCAACGTCCTGACTTTC. This encodes CARSGTSGGDSGANVLTF.

This clone was counted only a few times. This chain links TRBV7-9 with TRBJ1-1; perhaps TRBD1 as D (6 bases). This CDR3 comprises 13 residues. V was pared by 4 bases and J by 11 bases, with 17 bases between. The germline V gene encodes CDR1 SEHNR and CDR2 FQNEAQ (reference sequence). The CDR3: CASSSAWGLGAFF. The CDR3 nucleotides are TGTGCCAGCAGCTCCGCCTGGGGGCTTGGGGCTTTCTTT.

This rearrangement joins TRBV5-1 to TRBJ2-6; no definite D call. This CDR3 has 14 residues. The V and J ends lost 4 bases and 0 bases respectively, with 5 bases between them. Germline assignment: CDR1 SGHRS and CDR2 YFSETQ. The CDR3 spells CASSLPSGANVLTF. Here the CDR3 DNA reads TGCGCCAGCAGCCTTCCCTCTGGGGCCAACGTCCTGACTTTC.

The chain uses TRBV6-1 and TRBJ2-3; 8 positions agree with TRBD1. Germline V gives CDR1 MNHNS, CDR2 SASEGT. Losses at the gene ends were 2 bases for V and 0 bases for J; bases not matched to a gene: 7. This CDR3 region has 17 residues. Here the CDR3 DNA reads TGTGCCAGCAGTGAATTCCCCGGGACAGGTAGCACAGATACGCAGTATTTT. Translated: CASSEFPGTGSTDTQYF.

The chain has TRBV6-2 or TRBV6-3 and TRBJ2-7; D ambiguous. The germline V and J ends were trimmed by 4 bases and 4 bases, with 8 bases remaining between them. The CDR3 length is 12 residues. Germline CDR1 reads MNHEY; CDR2 reads SVGEGT. The CDR3 coding sequence is TGTGCCAGCAGTTCTGGAGCATACGAGCAGTACTTC. Translated: CASSSGAYEQYF.

The chain uses TRBV7-9 and TRBJ2-7; 7 positions match TRBD1. Germline CDR1 SEHNR, CDR2 FQNEAQ (reference sequence). CDR3 length: 16 residues. The ends lost 1 base at V and 3 bases at J; junction bases unmatched: 9. CDR3 bases: TGTGCCAGCAGCTTAGGGGGCGTGGGACAGCACTACGAGCAGTACTTC. Amino acids: CASSLGGVGQHYEQYF.

The chain employs TRBV24-1 and TRBJ2-7, with TRBD1 matching 8 bases. CDR3 length: 13 residues. J was trimmed by 3 bases and V by 5 bases; bases with no gene match: 2. Germline-derived CDR1 and CDR2 are KGHDR and SFDVKD. CDR3: CATSVGQGYEQYF. The DNA of the CDR3 is TGTGCCACCAGTGTTGGACAGGGCTACGAGCAGTACTTC.

The J gene is TRBJ2-7, the V gene TRBV5-6; D call uncertain. The V end was cut by 4 bases, the J end by 4 bases, with 12 bases between. The CDR3 is made up of 13 amino acids. CDR1 is SGHDT, CDR2 YYEEEE, per germline. The CDR3 loop is CASSPWPGYEQYF. The CDR3 nucleotides are TGTGCCAGCAGCCCGTGGCCCGGTTACGAGCAGTACTTC. Based on the CDR3 plus reference TRBV5-6 and TRBJ2-7, the full variable domain is DAGVTQSPTHLIKTRGQQVTLRCSPKSGHDTVSWYQQALGQGPQFIFQYYEEEERQRGNFPDRFSGHQFPNYSSELNVNALLLGDSALYLCASSPWPGYEQYFGPGTRLTVT.

The chain links TRBV7-9 to TRBJ1-1; D gene unclear. V was clipped by 4 bases and J by 1 base, with 10 bases between them. CDR3 length: 14 amino acids. CDR1 is SEHNR, CDR2 FQNEAQ, per germline (reference sequence). The CDR3 DNA reads as TGTGCCAGCAGCTCCGCCGGCGGGAACACTGAAGCTTTCTTT. As protein: CASSSAGGNTEAFF. Drawing the rest from reference TRBV7-9 and TRBJ1-1, the complete variable domain is DTGVSQNPRHKITKRGQNVTFRCDPISEHNRLYWYRQTLGQGPEFLTYFQNEAQLEKSRLLSDRFSAERPKGSFSTLEIQRTEQGDSAMYLCASSSAGGNTEAFFGQGTRLTVV.

The chain uses TRBV10-2 and TRBJ2-7; D not resolved. CDR1 and CDR2 from the germline V gene are WSHSY and SAAADI. The CDR3 runs to 13 residues. The V end was cut by 3 bases, the J end by 0 bases, with 6 bases between. The CDR3 loop reads CASSDRNSYEQYF. DNA for the CDR3: TGCGCCAGCAGTGACAGAAACTCCTACGAGCAGTACTTC.

This chain uses TRBV4-2 with TRBJ2-1; 7 bases match TRBD2. The V and J ends lost 1 base and 1 base, in that order; junction bases with no gene match: 7. Germline CDR1 is LGHNA and CDR2 is YNFKEQ. This CDR3 contains 17 residues. The CDR3 DNA sequence: TGTGCCAGCAGCCAAGTTGGCGGGAGTTTATCCTACAATGAGCAGTTCTTC. Protein product: CASSQVGGSLSYNEQFF.

The chain carries TRBV28 and TRBJ2-3, with D perhaps given as TRBD1 or TRBD2 (5 bases each). Germline assignment: CDR1 MDHEN and CDR2 SYDVKM. This CDR3 is 15 amino acids long. The germline V and J ends were trimmed by 6 bases and 4 bases, with 17 bases remaining between them. For the CDR3, the DNA is TGTGCCAGCAGCCTACTCACTGAGGGGCCAGATACGCAGTATTTT. Translation gives CASSLLTEGPDTQYF. The variable domain in full, completed from reference TRBV28 and TRBJ2-3, reads DVKVTQSSRYLVKRTGEKVFLECVQDMDHENMFWYRQDPGLGLRLIYFSYDVKMKEKGDIPEGYSVSREKKERFSLILESASTNQTSMYLCASSLLTEGPDTQYFGPGTRLTVL.

The chain recombines TRBV21-1 with TRBJ2-7. TRBV21-1 represents a pseudogene. The CDR3 covers 10 residues. For the CDR3, the DNA is TGTGCCAGCAGGACGTACGAGCAGTACTTC. It encodes CASRTYEQYF.